A selection of T cell receptor beta chains follows, all from one sample in a study of type 1 and type 2 diabetes patients. From the multiplex PCR reads, TCRdb called clonotypes with MiXCR, one entry per CDR3 protein. The sample includes more than 250,000 distinct CDR3 sequences, over 45% of them seen just once. Sequencing was carried out using peripheral blood mononuclear cells (PBMCs). All receptors derive from a man aged 18 to 30 with type 2 diabetes. CDR3s include the opening cysteine and the closing phenylalanine or tryptophan. A D gene is named only where the DNA matches it firmly. Clone size, where shown, is once, few, many, or a class for clones that have expanded.

d_call j_call v_call clone_size cdr3_nt cdr3_aa
. TRBJ2-7 TRBV2 few TGTGCCAGCAGTAGAGAACAGGAAGGCGAGCAGTACTTC CASSREQEGEQYF
. TRBJ2-7 TRBV2 many TGTGCCAGCGCGCCCGAATCGGTATACGAGCAGTACTTC CASAPESVYEQYF
. TRBJ2-5 TRBV9 . TGTGCCAGCAGCGTAGCGGGGGCAGCGGTGGAGGCCCAGTACTTC CASSVAGAAVEAQYF
. TRBJ2-2 TRBV4-3 once TGCGCCAGCAGCCAAGTTGGGGGGTCCGGGGAGCTGTTTTTT CASSQVGGSGELFF
. TRBJ1-5 TRBV19 . TGTGCCAGTAGTAAGATTTTGGGCACTAGCAATCAGCCCCAGCATTTT CASSKILGTSNQPQHF
TRBD2 TRBJ2-3 TRBV7-9 . TGTGCCAGCAGCGTAAGTAGCGGGGGATCTAGCACAGATACGCAGTATTTT CASSVSSGGSSTDTQYF
. TRBJ2-2 TRBV6-4 . TGTGCCAGCAGGGTTCCGGGACAGAACACCGGGGAGCTGTTTTTT CASRVPGQNTGELFF
. TRBJ1-1 TRBV10-2 many TGCGCCAGCACCCTGACAGTAGGTACTGAAGCTTTCTTT CASTLTVGTEAFF
. TRBJ2-2 TRBV20-1 . TGCAGTGCTACCGAGACAGGCAACACCGGGGAGCTGTTTTTT CSATETGNTGELFF
TRBD1 TRBJ1-4 TRBV4-1 . TGCGCCAGCAGCCAACAGGGGGCATGGGAAAAACTGTTTTTT CASSQQGAWEKLFF
. TRBJ2-1 TRBV19 few TGTGCCAGTAGTGGAGGCAGCAGTTACAATGAGCAGTTCTTC CASSGGSSYNEQFF
. TRBJ1-4 TRBV5-1 . TGCGCCAGCAGCTTGGGGGGAGAGGGTGAAAAACTGTTTTTT CASSLGGEGEKLFF
. TRBJ1-2 TRBV19 . TGTGCCAGTAGTAGGGGGGTTGCAGGTGGCTACACCTTC CASSRGVAGGYTF
. TRBJ2-7 TRBV7-2 . TGTGCCAGCAGCTCGGACCCCTACGAGCAGTACTTC CASSSDPYEQYF
TRBD2 TRBJ2-7 TRBV7-6 few TGTGCCAGCAGCTTAGCACTAGCGGGAGATCTCTACGAGCAGTACTTC CASSLALAGDLYEQYF
. TRBJ1-1 TRBV2 once TGTGCCAGCAGACCGGGACCGCGCACTGAAGCTTTCTTT CASRPGPRTEAFF
TRBD2 TRBJ2-3 TRBV25-1 . TGTGGCAGCAGTGAAGGACTAGCGGGCACAGATACGCAGTATTTT CGSSEGLAGTDTQYF
. TRBJ2-6 TRBV7-2 . TGTGCCAGCAGCTCTTTCACCGGGACTGGGGCCAACGTCCTGACTTTC CASSSFTGTGANVLTF
. TRBJ1-2 TRBV4-1 . TGCGCCAGCAGACCGATGGGGGCAGGGAGTGGCTACACCTTC CASRPMGAGSGYTF
. TRBJ1-2 TRBV7-9 few TGTGCCAGCAGCTTAGTAGGTTTGAGCTATGGCTACACCTTC CASSLVGLSYGYTF
. TRBJ2-2 TRBV10-2 . TGCGCCAGCAGTGTCGGCGCCAACACCGGGGAGCTGCTTTTT CASSVGANTGELLF
. TRBJ1-1 TRBV10-2 many TGCGCCAGCAGTTCCAGGGGAGACACTGAAGCTTTCTTT CASSSRGDTEAFF
. TRBJ2-5 TRBV6-6 few TGTGCCAGCAGTTTTCTAGAGACCCAGTACTTC CASSFLETQYF
. TRBJ1-1 TRBV9 few TGTGCCAGCAGCACCCTAGGGACGGGGAACACTGAAGCTTTCTTT CASSTLGTGNTEAFF
. TRBJ1-2 TRBV6-5 few TGTGCCAGCAGTTACGAACTGATTAATGGCTACACCTTC CASSYELINGYTF
. TRBJ1-1 TRBV5-1 . TGCGCCAGCAGCTTGGAGTCCTACAGGAGCGCTGAAGCTTTCTTT CASSLESYRSAEAFF
TRBD1 TRBJ1-5 TRBV7-8 . TGTGCCAGCAGCTTAGGGGACAGGATTTGGAGCAATCAGCCCCAGCATTTT CASSLGDRIWSNQPQHF
. TRBJ2-3 TRBV19 . TGTGCCAGTAGCTATGGTCGGCGCCCGGATACGCAGTATTTT CASSYGRRPDTQYF
TRBD2 TRBJ2-5 TRBV7-2 . TGTGCCAGCAGCGCTAGCGGGAGGGCTGGAGAGACCCAGTACTTC CASSASGRAGETQYF
. TRBJ2-7 TRBV11-2 few TGTGCCAGCAGCTCCCTGGTTCACGAGCAGTACTTC CASSSLVHEQYF
TRBD2 TRBJ2-7 TRBV6-5 few TGTGCCAGCAGTTACTCACTAGCGGGCTACGAGCAGTACTTC CASSYSLAGYEQYF
TRBD1 TRBJ1-2 TRBV7-2 . TGTGCCATCAGTGACGGGCAGGGGGCGGTCCCTAACTATGGCTACACCTTC CAISDGQGAVPNYGYTF
. TRBJ1-1 TRBV6-1 once TGTACCAGCAGCTTTCCGCAGGGTCTAGCTTTCTTT CTSSFPQGLAFF
. TRBJ1-5 TRBV19 . TGTGCCAGTAGCATTAGAGATAGCAATCAGCCCCAGCATTTT CASSIRDSNQPQHF
. TRBJ1-1 TRBV14 . TGTGCCAGCAGCCAAGATCCGATAGACGGGGAGAACACTGAAGCTTTCTTT CASSQDPIDGENTEAFF
. TRBJ1-2 TRBV7-8 . TGTGCCAGCAGTGAAAGAGCCAACGATGGCTACACCTTC CASSERANDGYTF
. TRBJ2-2 TRBV7-3 . TGTGCCAGCAGCCCCAGGGGAACAGCTACCGGGGAGCTGTTTTTT CASSPRGTATGELFF
. TRBJ1-1 TRBV29-1 . TGCAGCGTGTCGAACACTGAAGCTTTCTTT CSVSNTEAFF
. TRBJ2-7 TRBV15 . TGTGCCACCAGCAGAGACCCGGGACGGGTAAATGAGCAGTACTTC CATSRDPGRVNEQYF
TRBD2 TRBJ2-2 TRBV15 many TGTGCCACCAGTAGACTAGCGGGAGTGGGTGCCGGGGAGCTGTTTTTT CATSRLAGVGAGELFF
. TRBJ1-1 TRBV15 few TGTGCCACCAGCAGAGGGTATAGGGGGGAGGAAGCTTTCTTT CATSRGYRGEEAFF
. TRBJ1-1 TRBV7-8 . TGTGCCAGTAGTATAGACGGACAGAACACTGAAGCTTTCTTT CASSIDGQNTEAFF
. TRBJ2-6 TRBV7-3 . TGTGCCAGTAGTCTGCAGGGGACGCCTGGGGCCAACGTCCTGACTTTC CASSLQGTPGANVLTF
. TRBJ2-2 TRBV29-1 . TGCAGCGTTGAAGATCTTAGAAACACCGGGGAGCTGTTTTTT CSVEDLRNTGELFF
. TRBJ1-1 TRBV7-9 . TGTGCCAGCAGCTCCGACGGGCCGGTGGGTTTCTTT CASSSDGPVGFF
. TRBJ2-1 TRBV20-1 . TGCAGTGCTAGACCCGCTCGGGGGATGGGGGTTAATGAGCAGTTCTTC CSARPARGMGVNEQFF
. TRBJ2-5 TRBV7-9 . TGTGCCAGCAGCTTAGTATCTAGTGGAGAGACCCAGTACTTC CASSLVSSGETQYF
. TRBJ1-1 TRBV28 . TGTGCCAGCAGTTTAGCGGGGGTTCTTAGTGAAGCTTTCTTT CASSLAGVLSEAFF
TRBD1 TRBJ2-3 TRBV30 . TGTGCCTGGAGGGGGGGACAGGGTACAGATACGCAGTATTTT CAWRGGQGTDTQYF
. TRBJ2-5 TRBV27 . TGTGCCAGCAGTTTATCGTTGGGGGGCGCCCAAGAGACCCAGTACTTC CASSLSLGGAQETQYF
. TRBJ2-7 TRBV25-1 . TGTGCCAGCAGTCCCCGGATCCACGAGCAGTACTTC CASSPRIHEQYF
. TRBJ1-2 TRBV19 . TGTGCCAGTAGCCCCGGACTAGAGTATGGCTACACCTTC CASSPGLEYGYTF
TRBD2 TRBJ2-1 TRBV27 . TGTGCCAGCAGCCCGGGACTAGCGGGAGCTTACAATGAGCAGTTCTTC CASSPGLAGAYNEQFF